This TCR beta chain is from a study of T cells in localized non-small cell lung cancer. The germline CDR1 and CDR2 sequences are SGHNT and YYREEE (reference sequence). The CDR3 contains 15 residues. The trim removed 4 bases at V and 10 bases at J, leaving 16 bases unmatched. The assay was immunoSEQ multiplex PCR, and TCRdb's table has in-frame clones only and misses some. The repertoire holds around 26,000 clones, roughly 80% seen once, with 8.5% to 10% in the top ten. A word on this clone: Its antigen is still unknown.

Notes on the study in general: Of the tissues analyzed, uninvolved adjacent lung showed maximal T cell clonality, greater than tumor. Only one tumor region went through sequencing, so heterogeneity may still be there. Adjacent lung had a median 57 of the 100 largest tumor clones. Longer overall survival was linked to higher blood T cell density.

The source was peripheral blood, collected before any cancer treatment. This clonotype originated in a man aged 35-75 years with stage III squamous cell lung carcinoma. This chain joins TRBV5-4 and TRBJ1-1, with 7 bases identical to TRBD1. The CDR3 coding sequence is TGTGCCAGCAGCCCGACAGGGAGCCTTATGTGGGGAGCTTTCTTT. It encodes CASSPTGSLMWGAFF.